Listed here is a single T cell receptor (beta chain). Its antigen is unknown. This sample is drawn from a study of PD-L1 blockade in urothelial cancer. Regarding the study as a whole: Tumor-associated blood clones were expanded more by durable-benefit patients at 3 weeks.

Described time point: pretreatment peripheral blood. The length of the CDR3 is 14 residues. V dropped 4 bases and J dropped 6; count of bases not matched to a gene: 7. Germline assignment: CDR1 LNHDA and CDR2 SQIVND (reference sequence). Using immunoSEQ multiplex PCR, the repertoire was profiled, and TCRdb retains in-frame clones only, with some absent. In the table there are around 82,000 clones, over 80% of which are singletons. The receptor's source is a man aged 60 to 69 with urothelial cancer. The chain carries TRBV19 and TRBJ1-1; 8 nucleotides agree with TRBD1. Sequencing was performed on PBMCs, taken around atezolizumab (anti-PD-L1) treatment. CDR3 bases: TGTGCCAGTAGTAGGCTCGACAGGGGCGCTGAAGCTTTCTTT. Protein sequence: CASSRLDRGAEAFF.